This record concerns one TCR beta chain sequence. What antigen it recognizes has not been identified. No quality values exist for individual bases; no much larger clone is one base distant. In light of the paper, this sample's treatment or condition label describes: live attenuated yellow fever vaccine strain. At each blood-draw timepoint, two biological replicates of bulk PBMCs were obtained. A standard Ficoll-Paque protocol was used to isolate PBMCs from peripheral blood. TriZol was used to extract RNA from bulk PBMCs, from CD4 and CD8 fractions, and from dextramer-positive and dextramer-negative fractions. The sample is drawn from a study of T cells after yellow fever vaccination (dated by TCRdb to the late 2010s). Broadly, across the study: Libraries from fractions with low cell numbers were prepared with the SMART-Seq v4 Ultra Low Input RNA kit. Bulk TCR alpha and beta repertoires were sequenced longitudinally to track T-cell clones before and after primary and booster YFV17D yellow fever vaccination. Blood samples were taken at several timepoints before and after primary and secondary immunization, and bulk PBMC replicates and cell subsets were isolated. The cohort comprised two healthy male donors, one aged 18 to 29 and one aged 30 to 40 years. Summary of the overall study and its limitations: Most clones expanded after primary vaccination (around 96% of CD4 and 88% of CD8) were re-detected after the booster, suggesting that broad memory maintenance occurred. Computational filtering was required because FACS-sorted repertoires could contain abundant contaminating clonotypes from the bulk population. The study included only two donors, which limits how far the findings can be generalized. The secondary T-cell response was weaker than the primary response but faster, peaking on day 5 instead of day 15. A small share of clonotypes was detected in both CD4 and CD8 compartments, with the overlap likely arising from convergent recombination.

TCR cDNA was made using 5'RACE template switching, a step that added a universal primer site and unique molecular identifiers. Priming of cDNA synthesis was performed from both the TCR alpha and TCR beta constant segments. Libraries were amplified in two PCR steps, with sample barcodes and sequencing adapters added in the second step. Libraries were sequenced on Illumina HiSeq 2500 (2x100 bp) or NovaSeq (2x150 bp). For the original study's pipeline: Demultiplexing of reads and collapsing into UMI consensus sequences were performed with MIGEC, and V(D)J alignment was carried out with MiXCR. Vaccine-responding clonotypes were defined with edgeR using replicate PBMC samples, requiring FDR below 0.01 and a log2 fold change above 5 up to day 15. Each bulk clonotype was labeled CD4 or CD8 based on which sequenced repertoire, CD4 or CD8, contained the clonotype at higher abundance. TCRdb reprocessed the public reads (quality trimming at Q25 with fastp, clone calling with MiXCR) and kept in-frame beta chains. Rows are combined by CDR3 protein, so each entry shows the most common genes and DNA. V and J calls and clone size were set by TCRdb, not the authors. In this sample the table shows 500,000 to 650,000 distinct CDR3 sequences, 10% to 15% of which occur a single time. Under 15% of the sample goes to the ten largest clones.

Including the terminal cysteine and phenylalanine, the CDR3 comprises 19 residues. Of the read, only the CDR3 DNA is kept; its 57 bases are in frame from base 1. Relative to germline, V is 5 bases shorter and J is 0 bases shorter, with 26 bases between their ends. This TCR was recovered from a man aged 25 to 40 who received the YFV17D yellow fever vaccine. Recombination joined TRBV12-3 or TRBV12-4 with TRBJ2-7, with the D call perhaps TRBD1 or TRBD2, as 5 bases match in each case. The sample consisted of PBMCs, taken on the day of the yellow fever booster vaccination. The CDR3 reads CASSLRGLSVGSSSYEQYF. The nucleotide sequence reads as follows: TGTGCCAGCAGTCTCCGGGGCCTCTCGGTGGGTTCGAGCTCCTACGAGCAGTACTTC.